This passage covers 13 T cell receptor beta chains from one sample sequenced in a study of OX40 agonist ivuxolimab in advanced cancers. The repertoire was sequenced with immunoSEQ multiplex PCR; TCRdb's copy has only in-frame clones and lacks some. The sample lists nearly 70,000 clones, roughly 88% occurring once. The source material was CD4+ or CD8+ T cells sorted from blood, sampled in a trial of the OX40 agonist ivuxolimab. Every receptor here comes from an adult with an advanced solid tumor such as melanoma, head and neck, liver or kidney cancer.

The V call is TRBV29-1, the J call TRBJ1-1; tentatively, D is TRBD1 (6 bases). The CDR3 sequence is 13 residues long. Trimming took off 7 bases at V and 0 bases at J, with 12 bases between the two ends. CDR1 SQVTM and CDR2 ANQGSEA come from the germline V gene. In nucleotides, the CDR3 is TGCAGCGCTACAGGGATTGTGAACACTGAAGCTTTCTTT. Amino acids: CSATGIVNTEAFF.

The rearrangement links TRBV4-2 to TRBJ1-1; 7 positions agree with TRBD1. The CDR3 has 15 amino acids. After removal of 4 bases from V and 3 bases from J, the junction contained 8 bases not matched to a gene. The germline gives CDR1 LGHNA, CDR2 YNFKEQ. CDR3 in amino acids: CASSPTTTGDTEAFF. In DNA, the CDR3 is TGTGCCAGCAGCCCAACTACTACAGGGGACACTGAAGCTTTCTTT.

J is TRBJ1-1 and V is TRBV6-6, with D unresolved. CDR1 is MNHNY, CDR2 SVGAGI, per germline (reference sequence). V was cut by 10 bases and J by 1 base, with 16 bases left in between. This CDR3 spans 14 amino acids. DNA of the CDR3: TGTGCCACCGGCCCAAATCGACAGAACACTGAAGCTTTCTTT. Amino acid sequence: CATGPNRQNTEAFF.

The chain has TRBV6-5 and TRBJ1-3; D possibly corresponds to TRBD1 (5 bases). This CDR3 comprises 15 residues. V was trimmed by 0 bases and J by 6 bases, leaving 12 bases between them. The germline V gene has CDR1 MNHEY and CDR2 SVGAGI. CDR3 sequence (DNA): TGTGCCAGCAGTTACTCGGGCGGGGGGAAAAACACCATATATTTT. Translation: CASSYSGGGKNTIYF.

The rearrangement links TRBV11-2 to TRBJ1-6; D unclear. Between the trimmed V and J ends, which lost 2 bases and 0 bases, there was a span of 11 bases. There are 17 residues in the CDR3. Germline loops: CDR1 SGHAT, CDR2 FQNNGV. CDR3 protein: CASSLRVVSSYNSPLHF. The CDR3 bases are TGTGCCAGCAGCTTAAGAGTAGTGAGCTCCTATAATTCACCCCTCCACTTT.

V gene TRBV29-1 combines with J gene TRBJ1-2, with TRBD1 identical over 8 bases. The V gene's germline CDR1 is SQVTM and CDR2 ANQGSEA. This CDR3 comprises 13 residues. Trimming at V came to 6 bases and at J to 4 bases, leaving 7 bases not matched to a gene. CDR3 bases: TGCAGCGTGGGGACAGGCGGCGGCTATGGCTACACCTTC. Protein sequence: CSVGTGGGYGYTF. Based on the CDR3 plus reference TRBV29-1 and TRBJ1-2, the full variable domain is SAVISQKPSRDICQRGTSLTIQCQVDSQVTMMFWYRQQPGQSLTLIATANQGSEATYESGFVIDKFPISRPNLTFSTLTVSNMSPEDSSIYLCSVGTGGGYGYTFGSGTRLTVV.

This chain links TRBV7-2 with TRBJ2-1; D is possibly TRBD2 (6 bases). Germline CDR1 is SGHTA and CDR2 is FQGNSA. V gave up 4 bases and J gave up 7 bases, with 17 bases separating them. The CDR3 has 15 amino acids. CDR3 DNA sequence: TGTGCCAGCAGCTGGGGAGCGGGCTCTGGAAATGAGCAGTTCTTC. The encoded protein is CASSWGAGSGNEQFF.

The CDR3 protein is CASSPPGQGAHSPLHF. The CDR3 DNA follows: TGTGCCAGCTCACCACCGGGACAGGGGGCACATTCACCCCTCCACTTT. The V gene is TRBV18, the J gene TRBJ1-6; the match to TRBD1 covers 12 bases. This CDR3 has 16 amino acids. Germline V CDR1 and CDR2: KGHSH, LQKENI. J was trimmed by 8 bases and V by 0 bases; bases with no gene match: 2.

Concerning this clone: A junction boundary mismatches the germline segment, possibly from a read error. This chain joins TRBV5-1 and TRBJ2-2; 9 nucleotides match TRBD1. CDR3 length: 15 residues. Germline V CDR1 and CDR2: SGHRS, YFSETQ. CDR3 coding DNA: TGCGCCAGCAGTCAACAGGGGGCGAAGACCGGGGAGCTGTTTTTT. Translating gives CASSQQGAKTGELFF.

The genes are TRBV11-3 and TRBJ2-2; possible D gene TRBD2, 6 bases. The CDR3 is made up of 17 amino acids. V was trimmed by 1 base and J by 5 bases, leaving 17 bases between them. In germline, CDR1 is SGHNT, CDR2 YENEEA. The chain's CDR3 is CASSLGRGTPGTGELFF. As DNA, the CDR3 is TGTGCCAGCAGCTTAGGTCGGGGGACTCCTGGGACCGGGGAGCTGTTTTTT.

This rearrangement joins TRBV11-2 to TRBJ2-2; D gene uncertain. Per germline, CDR1 SGHAT and CDR2 FQNNGV. Trimming stripped 2 bases from V and 6 bases from J, with 10 bases between. This CDR3 is built from 14 residues. This CDR3 is CASSLIGEAGELFF. CDR3 nucleotides: TGTGCCAGCAGCTTAATCGGTGAGGCCGGGGAGCTGTTTTTT.

This chain connects TRBV4-3 to TRBJ1-3; the D is unclear. This CDR3 has 16 amino acids. Trimming removed 0 bases at V and 4 bases at J, with 13 bases between. Germline V CDR1 and CDR2: LGHNA, YSLEER. The CDR3 nucleotides are TGCGCCAGCAGCCAAGATGAGGGAGTGAGAGGAAACACCATATATTTT. Protein sequence: CASSQDEGVRGNTIYF.

V and J are TRBV11-1 and TRBJ2-1; D not resolved. This CDR3 comprises 15 residues. The germline gives CDR1 SGHAT, CDR2 FQDESV (reference sequence). The V end was cut by 2 bases, the J end by 4 bases, with 12 bases between. CDR3 in DNA: TGTGCCAGCAGCTTAATAGCAGGCGAGTACAATGAGCAGTTCTTC. This gives the protein CASSLIAGEYNEQFF.